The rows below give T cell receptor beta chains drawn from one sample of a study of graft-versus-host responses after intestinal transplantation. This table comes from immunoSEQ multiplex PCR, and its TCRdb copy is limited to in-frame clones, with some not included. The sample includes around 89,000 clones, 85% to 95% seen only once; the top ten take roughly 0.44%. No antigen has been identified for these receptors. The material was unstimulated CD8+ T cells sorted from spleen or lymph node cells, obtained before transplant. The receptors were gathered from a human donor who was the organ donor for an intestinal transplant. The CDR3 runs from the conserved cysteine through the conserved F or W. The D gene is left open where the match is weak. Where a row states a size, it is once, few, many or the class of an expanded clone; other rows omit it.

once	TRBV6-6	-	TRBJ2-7	CASTGTSYEQYF	TGTGCCAGCACGGGGACATCCTACGAGCAGTACTTC
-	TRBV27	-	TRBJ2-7	CASSLVPRTYEQYF	TGTGCCAGCAGTTTAGTTCCCAGGACCTACGAGCAGTACTTC
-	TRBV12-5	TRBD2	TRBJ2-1	CASLGTSVAFF	TGTGCTAGTTTGGGGACTAGCGTTGCGTTCTTC
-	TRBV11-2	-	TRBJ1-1	CASSLFSQGGTEAFF	TGTGCCAGCAGCTTATTCTCGCAGGGTGGGACTGAAGCTTTCTTT
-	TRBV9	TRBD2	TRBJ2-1	CASSARTASGYNEQFF	TGTGCCAGCAGCGCCCGCACGGCTAGCGGATACAATGAGCAGTTCTTC
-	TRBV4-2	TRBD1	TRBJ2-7	CASSQGTGLGTYEQYF	TGTGCCAGCAGCCAAGGGACAGGGTTGGGGACCTACGAGCAGTACTTC
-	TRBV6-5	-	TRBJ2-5	CASEDYQETQYF	TGTGCCAGCGAGGACTACCAAGAGACCCAGTACTTC
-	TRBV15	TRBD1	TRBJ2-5	CATSRDQVTGGWETQYF	TGTGCCACCAGCAGAGATCAGGTGACAGGGGGCTGGGAGACCCAGTACTTC
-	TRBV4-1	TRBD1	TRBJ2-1	CASSGTGFSNEQFF	TGCGCCAGCAGCGGGACAGGGTTTTCGAATGAGCAGTTCTTC
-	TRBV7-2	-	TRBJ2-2	CASSLGIAEAGELFF	TGTGCCAGCAGCTTAGGGATAGCGGAGGCCGGGGAGCTGTTTTTT